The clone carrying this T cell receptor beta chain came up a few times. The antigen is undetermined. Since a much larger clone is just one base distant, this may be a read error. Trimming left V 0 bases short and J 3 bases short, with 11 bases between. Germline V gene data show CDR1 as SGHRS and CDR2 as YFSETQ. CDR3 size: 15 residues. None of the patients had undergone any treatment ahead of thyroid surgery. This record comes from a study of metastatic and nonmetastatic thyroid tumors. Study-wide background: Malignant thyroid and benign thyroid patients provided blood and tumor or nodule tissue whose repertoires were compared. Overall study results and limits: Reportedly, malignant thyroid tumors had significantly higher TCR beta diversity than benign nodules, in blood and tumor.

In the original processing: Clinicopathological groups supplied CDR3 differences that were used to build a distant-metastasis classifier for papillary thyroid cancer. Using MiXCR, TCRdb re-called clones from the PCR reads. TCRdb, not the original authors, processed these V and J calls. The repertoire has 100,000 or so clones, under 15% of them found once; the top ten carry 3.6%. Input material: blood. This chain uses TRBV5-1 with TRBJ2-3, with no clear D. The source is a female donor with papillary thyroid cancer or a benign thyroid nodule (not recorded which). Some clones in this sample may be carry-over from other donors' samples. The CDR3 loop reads CASSLEWAPTDTQYF. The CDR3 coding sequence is TGCGCCAGCAGCTTGGAGTGGGCGCCTACAGATACGCAGTATTTT.